The rows below give T cell receptor beta chains drawn from one sample of a study of shared clonotypes between healthy human individuals. Using immunoSEQ multiplex PCR, the repertoire was profiled, and TCRdb retains in-frame clones only, with some absent. The repertoire consists of roughly 1,100,000 clones, with about 77% occurring once and the leading ten covering over 1.3%. Sequencing was carried out using memory CD4+ T cells sorted from blood. Receptors were obtained from a man between 18 and 35 years old in good health. Each CDR3 is given without its conserved first and last residue. The order of the fields is V gene, CDR3 protein.

TRBV5-4	ASSLALAGPSTDTQY
TRBV2	ASTYMTNYGYT
TRBV7-2	ASSFGLYNEQF
TRBV5-1	ASSSGQGNYEQY
TRBV27	ASSFGGTDTQY
TRBV6-1	ASSEEGARGYT
TRBV7-9	ASSPRRDLEAF
TRBV4-2	ASSQNLINEQF
TRBV7-2	ASSRDRGGQPQH
TRBV7-8	ASSLANLAGEKLF
TRBV7-9	ASEGQVNSPLH
TRBV18	ASSPEERLAKNIQY
TRBV27	ASSLSLGQGHEQY
TRBV7-9	ASSLDRADQPQH
TRBV5-1	ASSLPLDSGEQY
TRBV5-4	ASSPSPAKETQY
TRBV6-6	ASSIISGSSSEQY
TRBV27	ASSLYPGSGNTIY
TRBV15	ATPYMPVDYEQY
TRBV6-4	ASSGGTEAF
TRBV5-1	ASTTSTGSNEQF
TRBV11-2	ASSPFWSSGSYEQY
TRBV19	ASRRKGSTLGSADTEAF
TRBV5-1	ASSTGQHNYGYT
TRBV4-1	ASSQARGRTNEKLF
TRBV19	ASRSGTGKQPQH
TRBV5-1	ASSLQNQGTEAF
TRBV2	ASSEKGSNQPQH
TRBV7-9	ASSLTSGRSTDTQY
TRBV2	ASSLRDRVWETQY
TRBV19	ASSRQGLNTGELF
TRBV19	ASKQEAGALRANEQF
TRBV2	ASSEEGNYGYT
TRBV15	ATSRGSGVNEKLF
TRBV6-1	ASSGDDLLNYGYT
TRBV11-2	ASSSGISSGNTIY
TRBV7-2	ASSLAQGVLGNEQF
TRBV6-5	ASSRGGKGTGELF
TRBV5-1	ASSLFGFQETQY
TRBV18	ASSPSTYEQY
TRBV20-1	SGGDGLTQY
TRBV7-2	ASSFGANNEQF
TRBV2	ASSEMGTSGSNEQF
TRBV27	ASSRTGGVNNSPLH
TRBV10-2	ASSPTVNSPLH
TRBV5-1	ASSFQGTETQY
TRBV27	AAGSNQPQH